Described below is a single TCR beta chain sequence and its context. Its antigen is unidentified. The data originate from a study of T cell responses to AZD1222 COVID-19 vaccine. Study-wide results and caveats: Nearly half of spike-specific TCRs reportedly target unmutated variant regions.

Germline V lookup: CDR1 LNHDA, CDR2 SQIVND (reference sequence). V shed 7 bases and J shed 2 bases, with 11 bases lying between them. This CDR3 contains 14 residues. TCRdb keeps only in-frame clones here, not all; method: immunoSEQ multiplex PCR. The table lists under 130,000 clones, around 94% of them singletons. This specimen was peripheral blood, taken on day 0 of AZD1222 vaccination. The chain joins TRBV19 to TRBJ2-2; D is unresolved. The source is an adult in good health. The chain's CDR3 is CASTPIGNTGELFF. The CDR3 nucleotides are TGTGCCAGTACCCCTATTGGTAACACCGGGGAGCTGTTTTTT.